The entry that follows covers one T cell receptor beta chain sequence. The sample belongs to a study of T cell changes during pregnancy in multiple sclerosis. Libraries were prepared by immunoSEQ multiplex PCR; TCRdb keeps only in-frame clonotypes and omits some of them. The profile shows tens of thousands of clones, around 92% of them singletons. This CDR3 spans 18 amino acids. Germline CDR1 KGHSH, CDR2 LQKENI. Trimming took 3 bases from V and 2 from J; bases not matched to a gene: 10. Specimen: CD4+ T cells from peripheral blood mononuclear cells, collected after pregnancy. The chain uses TRBV18 and TRBJ2-3; 11 bases are a match to TRBD2. This TCR was recovered from a female donor in good health, enrolled as a control in a pregnancy study. CDR3 region: CASSPLRASGGITDTQYF. CDR3 DNA: TGTGCCAGCTCACCCCTCAGAGCTAGCGGGGGGATCACAGATACGCAGTATTTT. Based on the CDR3 plus reference TRBV18 and TRBJ2-3, the full variable domain is NAGVMQNPRHLVRRRGQEARLRCSPMKGHSHVYWYRQLPEEGLKFMVYLQKENIIDESGMPKERFSAEFPKEGPSILRIQQVVRGDSAAYFCASSPLRASGGITDTQYFGPGTRLTVL.